This T cell receptor (beta chain) was profiled in a study of cytomegalovirus exposure and HLA in healthy donors. This clone was found a few times. Its antigen is not known. The study, taken as a whole, reports: Immune exposure information comprised only CMV serostatus. Reports showed the classifier diagnosing cytomegalovirus status with high specificity and sensitivity. In most subjects, TCR beta sequences reportedly gave accurate predictions of HLA-A and HLA-B alleles.

The PCR employed 60 Vbeta primers together with 13 Jbeta primers. Assay used: immunoSEQ multiplex PCR; TCRdb lists only in-frame clones, some missing. The sample includes approximately 76,000 clones, around 60% of them seen just once. Trimming cost V 8 bases and J 6 bases; bases outside gene matches: 6. CDR1 and CDR2 from the germline V gene are MDHEN and SYDVKM. CDR3 length equals 12 residues. The source is a man aged 25 to 40 in good health and CMV-seropositive. The chain uses TRBV28 and TRBJ1-2; 7 bases match TRBD1. Material: PBMCs. The CDR3 reads CASESGGHGYTF. The CDR3, as DNA: TGTGCCAGCGAATCAGGGGGACATGGCTACACCTTC.